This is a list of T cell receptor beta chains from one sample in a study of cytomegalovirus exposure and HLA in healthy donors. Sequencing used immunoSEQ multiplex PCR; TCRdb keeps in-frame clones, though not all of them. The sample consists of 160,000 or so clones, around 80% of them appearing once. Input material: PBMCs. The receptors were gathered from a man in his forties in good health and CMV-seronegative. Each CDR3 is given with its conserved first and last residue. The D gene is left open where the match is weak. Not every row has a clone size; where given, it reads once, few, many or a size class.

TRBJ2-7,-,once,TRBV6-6,TGTGCCAGCAGTTCAACTAAAGGTTTTCACGAGCAGTACTTC,CASSSTKGFHEQYF
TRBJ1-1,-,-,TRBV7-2,TGTGCCAGCAGCGATTGGAGTTTGGAGAACACTGAAGCTTTCTTT,CASSDWSLENTEAFF
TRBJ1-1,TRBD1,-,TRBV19,TGTGCCAGTAGTCTGGGACAGGGGGCGACTGAAGCTTTCTTT,CASSLGQGATEAFF
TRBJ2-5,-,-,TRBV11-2,TGTGCCAGCACCCTCCTGAGACCTTCGGGGACCCAGTACTTC,CASTLLRPSGTQYF
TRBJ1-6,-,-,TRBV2,TGTGCCACTTCTATGGGCAGCTCCTATAATTCACCCCTCCACTTT,CATSMGSSYNSPLHF
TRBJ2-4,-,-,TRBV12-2,TGTGCAAGTCGCTTAGGTGGGCACGGCCTACTAAAGGGGAACATTCAGTACTTC,CASRLGGHGLLKGNIQYF
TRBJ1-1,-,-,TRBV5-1,TGCGCCAGGAGCTCGCTGGGGGGGAACACTGAAGCTTTCTTT,CARSSLGGNTEAFF
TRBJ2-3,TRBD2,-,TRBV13,TGTGCCAGCAGCGGAAGACTAGCTTCAGATACGCAGTATTTT,CASSGRLASDTQYF
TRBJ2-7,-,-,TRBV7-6,TGTGCCAGCAGCACGACTGGTGGAGTGCCATACGAGCAGTACTTC,CASSTTGGVPYEQYF
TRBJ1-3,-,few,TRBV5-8,TGTGCCAGCAGCCCCCGGGGGGGAATCGGAAACACCATATATTTT,CASSPRGGIGNTIYF
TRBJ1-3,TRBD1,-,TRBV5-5,TGTGCCAGCAGCAGACTCAACCGGGACAGGGTGATTGGAAACACCATATATTTT,CASSRLNRDRVIGNTIYF
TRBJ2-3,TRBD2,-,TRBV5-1,TGCGCCAGCAGCTTGGGCGGGAGGCCTAGCACAGATACGCAGTATTTT,CASSLGGRPSTDTQYF
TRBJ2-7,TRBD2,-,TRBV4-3,TGCGCCAGCAGCCAAGACAGGGAGGGGTACGAGCAGTACTTC,CASSQDREGYEQYF
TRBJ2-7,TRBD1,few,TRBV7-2,TGTGCCAGCAGCTTCCAACCGGGACAGAACTACGAGCAGTACTTC,CASSFQPGQNYEQYF
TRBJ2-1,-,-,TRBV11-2,TGTGCCAGCAGCTTAGATTTGGGCCCGTCCTTTTACAATGAGCAGTTCTTC,CASSLDLGPSFYNEQFF
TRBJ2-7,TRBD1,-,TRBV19,TGTGCCAGTAGTCTCCGGGACAGGGGGCACTACGAGCAGTACTTC,CASSLRDRGHYEQYF
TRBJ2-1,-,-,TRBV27,TGTGCCAGCAGTTTTGGCGGGTGTCAGTTCTTC,CASSFGGCQFF
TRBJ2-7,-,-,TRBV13,TGTGCCAGCAGCTCCAGGCCCTACGAGCAGTACTTC,CASSSRPYEQYF
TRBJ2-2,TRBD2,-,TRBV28,TGTGCCAGCACGGGGCTAGCGGGAGACACCGGGGAGCTGTTTTTT,CASTGLAGDTGELFF
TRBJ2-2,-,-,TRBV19,TGTGCCAGTAGGATCGGGGGAGACACCGGGGAGCTGTTTTTT,CASRIGGDTGELFF
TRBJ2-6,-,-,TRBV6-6,TGTGCCAGCAGTGCGGTATCAGGGGTTGGGGCCAACGTCCTGACTTTC,CASSAVSGVGANVLTF
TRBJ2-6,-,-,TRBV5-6,TGTGCCAGCAGCTTAGCCGTAGGGGCGGGGGCCAACGTCCTGACTTTC,CASSLAVGAGANVLTF
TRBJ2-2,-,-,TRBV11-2,TGTGCCAGCAGCTCCCGGGTAATCCCCGGGGAGCTGTTTTTT,CASSSRVIPGELFF
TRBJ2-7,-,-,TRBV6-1,TGTGCCAGCAGTAGATTGCGGGCGTACGAGCAGTACTTC,CASSRLRAYEQYF
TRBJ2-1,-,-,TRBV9,TGTGCCAGTAGTGGCTCCTACAATGAGCAGTTCTTC,CASSGSYNEQFF